The entry below describes one TCR beta chain. The source of the sample is a study of PD-1 and CTLA-4 blockade in melanoma. V was cut by 3 bases and J by 2 bases, with 8 bases left in between. CDR1 and CDR2 from the germline V gene are LGHNA and YNFKEQ. This CDR3 contains 13 residues. Only in-frame clones appear in the TCRdb table, and some are missing; sequencing was by immunoSEQ multiplex PCR. The sample lists about 28,000 clones, 85% to 90% occurring once. This material consisted of CD8+ T cells from peripheral blood, taken before anti-PD-1 treatment. The TCR comes from a human donor with melanoma. The genes are TRBV4-2 and TRBJ2-7; D not certain. CDR3 in DNA: TGTGCCAGCAGCCATGAGGATACCTACGAGCAGTACTTC. This encodes CASSHEDTYEQYF.